This record covers a single T cell receptor beta chain. Indicated time point: week 3, after first cycle of checkpoint inhibitor. One draw preceded checkpoint blockade; another followed its first cycle at week 3. Apart from a couple of fast progressors, RECIST 1.1 response was judged 12 weeks post-infusion. No patient had earlier systemic cancer treatment, concurrent immunosuppressants, or another active cancer. These data belong to a study of blood T cell dynamics during melanoma immunotherapy. Using immunoSEQ multiplex PCR, the repertoire was profiled, and TCRdb retains in-frame clones only, with some absent. This table holds some 14,000 clones, roughly 89% found once. Per the germline V gene, CDR1 is SGHRS and CDR2 is YFSETQ. The germline V and J ends were trimmed by 4 bases and 2 bases, with 20 bases remaining between them. The CDR3 loop spans 17 amino acids.

The receptor was derived from a human donor with melanoma. The sample in question was blood, obtained from a patient treated with checkpoint blockade. This chain links TRBV5-1 with TRBJ2-3; D gene uncertain. CDR3 amino acids: CASSPLGDRTTTDTQYF. CDR3 nucleotide sequence: TGCGCCAGCAGCCCCCTAGGCGACCGTACTACCACAGATACGCAGTATTTT.